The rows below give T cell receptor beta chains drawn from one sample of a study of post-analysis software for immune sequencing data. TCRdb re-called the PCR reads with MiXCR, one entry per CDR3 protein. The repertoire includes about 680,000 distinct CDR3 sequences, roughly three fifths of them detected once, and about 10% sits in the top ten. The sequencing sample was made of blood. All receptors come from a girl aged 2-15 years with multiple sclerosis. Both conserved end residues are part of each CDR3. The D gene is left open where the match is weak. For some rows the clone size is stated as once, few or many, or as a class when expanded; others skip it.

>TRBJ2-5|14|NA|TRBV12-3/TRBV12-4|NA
TGTGCCAGCAGTTCCGACGGAATCCAGGAGACCCAGTACTTC
CASSSDGIQETQYF
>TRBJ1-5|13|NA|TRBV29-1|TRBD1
TGCAGCGTTGAGACAGGGCCATATCAGCCCCAGCATTTT
CSVETGPYQPQHF
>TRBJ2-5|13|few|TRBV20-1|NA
TGCAGTGCTAGAGGACTAGTCCCTGAGACCCAGTACTTC
CSARGLVPETQYF
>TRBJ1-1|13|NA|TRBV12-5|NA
TGTGCTAGTGCCTCGCCCAGAAACACTGAAGCTTTCTTT
CASASPRNTEAFF
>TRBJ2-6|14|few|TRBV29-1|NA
TGCAGCGTGCTTGTGCTCTCTGGGGCCAACGTCCTGACTTTC
CSVLVLSGANVLTF
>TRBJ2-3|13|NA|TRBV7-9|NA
TGTGCCAGCAGCACTTCTGTCCCAGATACGCAGTATTTT
CASSTSVPDTQYF
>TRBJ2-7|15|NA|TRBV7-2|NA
TGTGCCAGCAGTTCCCTGGAGAGCGTCTCCTACGAGCAGTACTTC
CASSSLESVSYEQYF
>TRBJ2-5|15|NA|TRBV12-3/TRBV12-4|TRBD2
TGTGCCAGCAGTTTGCAGTCGGGGGGCCAAGAGACCCAGTACTTC
CASSLQSGGQETQYF
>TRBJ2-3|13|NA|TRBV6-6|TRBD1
TGTGCCAGCAGTGCGGACAGGGCAGATACGCAGTATTTT
CASSADRADTQYF
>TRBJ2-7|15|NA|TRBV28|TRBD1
TGTGCCAGCATCCCCGGAGGGACAGGTGGTTACGAGCAGTACTTC
CASIPGGTGGYEQYF
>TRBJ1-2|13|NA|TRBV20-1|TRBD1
TGCAGTGCTAATGGGCAGGGGGGTGATGGCTACACCTTC
CSANGQGGDGYTF
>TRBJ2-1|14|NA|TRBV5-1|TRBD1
TGCGCCAGCAGATCAGTCAGGGGGCAGAATGAGCAGTTCTTC
CASRSVRGQNEQFF
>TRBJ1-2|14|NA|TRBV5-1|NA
TGCGCCAGCACGACCGGGGGGTCTAACTATGGCTACACCTTC
CASTTGGSNYGYTF
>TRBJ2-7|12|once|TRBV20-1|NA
TGCAGTGCTCGAACAGCCTCCTACGAGCAGTACTTC
CSARTASYEQYF
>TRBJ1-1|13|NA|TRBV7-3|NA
TGTGCCAGCGGAGCCAGGGTGAGCACTGAAGCTTTCTTT
CASGARVSTEAFF
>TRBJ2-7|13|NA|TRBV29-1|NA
TGCAGCGGGACCCTTGGCAGGGACTACGAGCAGTACTTC
CSGTLGRDYEQYF
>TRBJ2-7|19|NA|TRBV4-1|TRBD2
TGCGCCAGCAGCCAAAACCCCGGGACTAGCGGTTCCGAGGGGTACGAGCAGTACTTC
CASSQNPGTSGSEGYEQYF
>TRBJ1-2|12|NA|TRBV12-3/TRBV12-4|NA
TGTGCCAGCAGTGGGGCCCCTCAGGGCTACACCTTC
CASSGAPQGYTF
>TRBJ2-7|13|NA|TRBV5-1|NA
TGTGCCAGCAGCCTTAGACAGTCCTACGAGCAGTACTTC
CASSLRQSYEQYF
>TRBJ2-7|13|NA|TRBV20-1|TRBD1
TGCAGTGCCGGACAGGGGGCGGCCTACGAGCAGTACTTC
CSAGQGAAYEQYF
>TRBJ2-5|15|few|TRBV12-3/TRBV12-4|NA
TGTGCCAGCAGTTTAAGGTCAGGGACAAAAGAGACCCAGTACTTC
CASSLRSGTKETQYF
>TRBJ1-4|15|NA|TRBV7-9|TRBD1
TGTGCCAGCAGTTCCGGGACAGCCCCAAATGAAAAACTGTTTTTT
CASSSGTAPNEKLFF
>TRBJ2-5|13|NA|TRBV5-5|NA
TGTGCCAGCAGCGGCAGGGGGGAAGAGACCCAGTACTTC
CASSGRGEETQYF
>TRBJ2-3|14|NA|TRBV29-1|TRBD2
TGCAGCGTTGTAATAGCGGGGGCCACAGATACGCAGTATTTT
CSVVIAGATDTQYF
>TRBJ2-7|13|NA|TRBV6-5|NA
TGTGCCAGCAGTTACTCCCCAACTCACGAGCAGTACTTC
CASSYSPTHEQYF
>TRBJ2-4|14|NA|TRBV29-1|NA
TGCAGCGTTGATTTAGGTCTAGCGAAAAACATTCAGTACTTC
CSVDLGLAKNIQYF
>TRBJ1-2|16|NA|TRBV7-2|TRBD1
TGTGCCAGCAGCCCGATTCCTGGGACAGGGAGCTATGGCTACACCTTC
CASSPIPGTGSYGYTF
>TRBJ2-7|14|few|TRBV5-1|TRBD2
TGCGCCAGCAGACCGGGACTAGCGGGATACGAGCAGTACTTC
CASRPGLAGYEQYF
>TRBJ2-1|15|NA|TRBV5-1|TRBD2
TGCGCCAGCAGCTTGCCACTAGCGGGAAGAAATGAGCAGTTCTTC
CASSLPLAGRNEQFF
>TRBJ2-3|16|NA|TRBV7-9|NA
TGTGCCAGCAGCCAATCTCAGTATAGTTTCACAGATACGCAGTATTTT
CASSQSQYSFTDTQYF
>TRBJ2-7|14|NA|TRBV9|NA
TGTGCCAGCAGCGTAGGGGTCAACTCCTACGAGCAGTACTTC
CASSVGVNSYEQYF
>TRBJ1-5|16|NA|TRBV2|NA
TGTGCCAGCAGTGTGGTGGGAGGGAATAGCAATCAGCCCCAGCATTTT
CASSVVGGNSNQPQHF
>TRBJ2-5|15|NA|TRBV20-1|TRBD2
TGCAGTACCGAATTGACTAGCGGGGTTCAAGAGACCCAGTACTTC
CSTELTSGVQETQYF
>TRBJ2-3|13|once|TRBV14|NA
TGTGCCAGCAGCAAACAGGGCCCAGATACGCAGTATTTT
CASSKQGPDTQYF
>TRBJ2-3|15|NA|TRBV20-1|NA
TGCAGTGCTAGTCCAAGGAGGCGGGACACAGATACGCAGTATTTT
CSASPRRRDTDTQYF
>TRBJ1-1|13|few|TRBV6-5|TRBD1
TGTGCCAGCAGGGGACAGGGTAGAACTGAAGCTTTCTTT
CASRGQGRTEAFF
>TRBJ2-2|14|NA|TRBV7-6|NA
TGTGCCAGCAGCGGTCTAGAGGTCACCGGGGAGCTGTTTTTT
CASSGLEVTGELFF
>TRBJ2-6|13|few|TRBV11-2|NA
TGTGCCAGCAGTACCGGGAGCCTCAACGTCCTGACTTTC
CASSTGSLNVLTF
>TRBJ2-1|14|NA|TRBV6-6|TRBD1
TGTGCCAGCAGTCGCAGGGGGCCGTACAATGAGCAGTTCTTC
CASSRRGPYNEQFF
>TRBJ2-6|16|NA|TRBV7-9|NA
TGTGCCAGCAGTGGGGGCAGGTACTCTGGGGCCAACGTCCTGACTTTC
CASSGGRYSGANVLTF
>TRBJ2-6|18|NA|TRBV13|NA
TGTGCCAGCAGCTTAAATGGGCGAGAGAGCTCTGGGGCCAACGTCCTGACTTTC
CASSLNGRESSGANVLTF
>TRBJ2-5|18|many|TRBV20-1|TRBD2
TGCAGTGCTAGAGTCTTGGCTAGCGGGGCGGCTATGTCGGAGACCCAGTACTTC
CSARVLASGAAMSETQYF
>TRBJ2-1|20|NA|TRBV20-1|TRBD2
TGCAGTGCTAGGGGGACTATTCGAAGCGGGAGGCCCAGCTCCTACAATGAGCAGTTCTTC
CSARGTIRSGRPSSYNEQFF
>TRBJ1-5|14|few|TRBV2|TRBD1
TGTGCCAGCCGAGGGACAGCCGAGGGTGGGCCCCAGCATTTT
CASRGTAEGGPQHF
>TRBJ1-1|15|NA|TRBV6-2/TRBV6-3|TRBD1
TGTGCCAGCAGACCATCGACAGGGGAGGCCACTGAAGCTTTCTTT
CASRPSTGEATEAFF